A single sample is the source of the 23 T cell receptor beta chains below, sequenced in a study of cytomegalovirus exposure and HLA in healthy donors. Measured with immunoSEQ multiplex PCR; TCRdb has only the in-frame clones, and not every one. The sample includes 250,000 or so clones, 90% of them seen just once. The sample taken for sequencing was PBMCs. The receptors shown here come from a woman aged 18-29 years in good health and CMV-seronegative.

The J gene is TRBJ2-7, the V gene TRBV28; D perhaps matches TRBD1 (5 bases). The CDR3 covers 13 residues. The V gene's germline CDR1 is MDHEN and CDR2 SYDVKM. V lost 2 bases and J 4 bases, leaving 9 bases between the germline ends. As DNA, the CDR3 is TGTGCCAGCAGTTTAAGGGGTCAGTACGAGCAGTACGTC. Translating gives CASSLRGQYEQYV.

The V gene is TRBV19, the J gene TRBJ1-5; D possibly corresponds to TRBD1 (6 bases). Germline values: CDR1 LNHDA, CDR2 SQIVND (reference sequence). The CDR3 is 14 residues long. Trimming removed 7 bases from V and 3 bases from J, with 13 bases in between. The CDR3 nucleotides are TGTGCCAGTATGGCCAGGGGTAACAATCAGCCCCAGCATTTT. It yields the protein CASMARGNNQPQHF.

The chain joins TRBV7-8 to TRBJ2-7, with a possible D match to TRBD1 (5 bases). Trimming cost V 2 bases and J 4 bases, with 15 bases left between them. The CDR3 sequence is 15 residues long. Germline CDR1 SGHVS, CDR2 FQNEAQ. The CDR3 reads CASSLNLAGSYEQYF. The CDR3 nucleotides read TGTGCCAGCAGCTTAAACTTGGCAGGGTCGTACGAGCAGTACTTC.

The chain carries TRBV2 and TRBJ1-5; D is unresolved. CDR3 length: 13 amino acids. The germline V gene encodes CDR1 SNHLY and CDR2 FYNNEI. V was clipped by 4 bases and J by 6 bases, with 10 bases between them. CDR3: CASSGEGGQPQHF. The CDR3 bases are TGTGCCAGCAGTGGAGAGGGAGGTCAGCCCCAGCATTTT. Filled out from reference TRBV2 and TRBJ1-5, the complete variable domain reads EPEVTQTPSHQVTQMGQEVILRCVPISNHLYFYWYRQILGQKVEFLVSFYNNEISEKSEIFDDQFSVERPDGSNFTLKIRSTKLEDSAMYFCASSGEGGQPQHFGDGTRLSIL.

The rearrangement joins TRBV10-1 to TRBJ1-1, with no clear D. Germline CDR1 reads WNHNN; CDR2 reads SYGVQD (reference sequence). With 0 bases removed from V and 1 base from J, the gap between germline ends came to 9 bases. The CDR3 length is 15 residues. The CDR3 nucleotides read TGCGCCAGCAGTGAGTCGACTTTAGGGAACACTGAAGCTTTCTTT. It translates to CASSESTLGNTEAFF.

This clone has a handful of counts. Different DNA sequences within this sample yield the same CDR3. The gene calls are TRBV11-2 and TRBJ1-1; D unclear. V lost 5 bases and J 2 bases, leaving 9 bases between the germline ends. Germline V gene lookup returns CDR1 SGHAT and CDR2 FQNNGV. CDR3 length: 13 amino acids. The CDR3 DNA sequence: TGTGCCAGCAGCCCGGGAGGAAACACTGAAGCTTTCTTT. The encoded protein is CASSPGGNTEAFF. Together with reference TRBV11-2 and TRBJ1-1, the CDR3 gives the full variable domain: EAGVAQSPRYKIIEKRQSVAFWCNPISGHATLYWYQQILGQGPKLLIQFQNNGVVDDSQLPKDRFSAERLKGVDSTLKIQPAKLEDSAVYLCASSPGGNTEAFFGQGTRLTVV.

In this sample, this clone turned up once. The rearrangement uses TRBV2 and TRBJ1-1; perhaps TRBD1 as D (6 bases). The V and J ends lost 7 bases and 2 bases respectively, with 14 bases between them. CDR1 is SNHLY, CDR2 FYNNEI, per germline. The CDR3 has 14 residues. CDR3 nucleotide sequence: TGTGCCAGCATCATAGACAGGATCAACACTGAAGCTTTCTTT. Amino acids: CASIIDRINTEAFF. Using reference TRBV2 and TRBJ1-1 for the parts outside the CDR3, the full variable domain is EPEVTQTPSHQVTQMGQEVILRCVPISNHLYFYWYRQILGQKVEFLVSFYNNEISEKSEIFDDQFSVERPDGSNFTLKIRSTKLEDSAMYFCASIIDRINTEAFFGQGTRLTVV.

The chain combines TRBV5-1 with TRBJ2-1; 15 bases map to TRBD2. Germline V CDR1 and CDR2: SGHRS, YFSETQ. The length of the CDR3 is 17 residues. The V and J ends lost 0 bases and 6 bases, in that order; junction bases with no gene match: 4. The CDR3 reads CASSLAGLAGGRNEQFF. The CDR3 DNA sequence: TGCGCCAGCAGCTTGGCTGGACTAGCGGGGGGGCGCAATGAGCAGTTCTTC.

This clone was seen a handful of times. The chain uses TRBV6-1 and TRBJ2-7; D is perhaps TRBD1 (5 bases). There are 14 residues in the CDR3. The germline CDR1 and CDR2 sequences are MNHNS and SASEGT. V was pared by 0 bases and J by 2 bases, with 8 bases between. DNA for the CDR3: TGTGCCAGCAGTGAAGCGGGGCAGACCTACGAGCAGTACGTC. Translating gives CASSEAGQTYEQYV.

This clone was seen once. The chain combines TRBV6-1 with TRBJ2-2; 8 nucleotides agree with TRBD1. The CDR3 loop spans 15 amino acids. The J segment lost 6 bases and the V segment lost 3 bases, leaving 6 bases of the junction unmatched. CDR1 MNHNS and CDR2 SASEGT come from the germline V gene. The CDR3 protein is CASSEWTGMAGELFF. For the CDR3, the DNA is TGTGCCAGCAGTGAGTGGACAGGGATGGCCGGGGAGCTGTTTTTT.

The V call is TRBV28, the J call TRBJ2-7; D is unresolved. Germline V gives CDR1 MDHEN, CDR2 SYDVKM. V was cut by 2 bases and J by 0 bases, with 5 bases left in between. The CDR3 spans 13 residues. The CDR3 region is CASSLSSSYEQYV. In DNA, the CDR3 is TGTGCCAGCAGTTTAAGTAGCTCCTACGAGCAGTACGTC.

This chain uses TRBV11-2 with TRBJ2-1; possible D gene TRBD2, 5 bases. Germline CDR1 and CDR2: SGHAT and FQNNGV. The CDR3 runs 16 residues. The germline V and J ends were trimmed by 0 bases and 2 bases, with 11 bases remaining between them. CDR3 in DNA: TGTGCCAGCAGCTTAGACCGGGGTCGAACCTACAATGAGCAGTTCTTC. Protein product: CASSLDRGRTYNEQFF.

The chain employs TRBV27 and TRBJ1-1; TRBD1 matches 7 bases. Trimming removed 6 bases from V and 1 base from J; junction bases left unmatched: 8. CDR1 and CDR2 from the germline V gene are MNHEY and SMNVEV (reference sequence). The CDR3 is 15 residues long. The CDR3 nucleotides read TGTGCCAGCAGGCGCGACAGGGCGGCGAACACTGAAGCTTTCTTT. Translation gives CASRRDRAANTEAFF.

This clone was seen a single time. The J gene is TRBJ2-5, the V gene TRBV10-1, with a weak D call TRBD1 (6 bases). The CDR3 loop spans 14 amino acids. V lost 4 bases and J lost 3, with 12 bases in between. Germline CDR1 and CDR2: WNHNN and SYGVQD (reference sequence). The CDR3 region has the DNA TGCGCCAGCAGTGCGGGACAACGGGAAGAGACCCAGTACTTC. Translation: CASSAGQREETQYF.

About this clone itself: The junction differs from germline at one of its ends, possibly a read error. In nucleotides, the CDR3 is TGCGCCAGCAGCCTCCAGCGGGGCATATCAGATACGGAGTATTTT. Protein: CASSLQRGISDTEYF. The chain joins TRBV5-1 to TRBJ2-3; TRBD2 aligns across 7 bases. CDR3 length equals 15 residues. Germline V gives CDR1 SGHRS, CDR2 YFSETQ.

The table lists this clone with a count of one. CDR3 amino acids: CASSFAQSPLYGYTF. DNA for the CDR3: TGTGCCAGCAGTTTTGCGCAATCCCCCCTCTATGGCTACACCTTC. This chain uses TRBV28 with TRBJ1-2; D call uncertain. Trimming took off 3 bases at V and 4 bases at J, with 15 bases between the two ends. CDR3 size: 15 residues. Germline values: CDR1 MDHEN, CDR2 SYDVKM.

This clone was detected only once. The chain links TRBV6-1 to TRBJ1-3; D call uncertain. CDR1 and CDR2 (germline): MNHNS, SASEGT. This CDR3 spans 16 amino acids. The V and J ends lost 4 bases and 2 bases respectively, with 15 bases between them. CDR3 sequence reads: CASSVFPGVTGNTIYF. The CDR3 DNA reads TGTGCCAGCAGTGTCTTCCCGGGTGTCACTGGAAACACCATATATTTT.

This chain links TRBV10-3 with TRBJ2-1; D call uncertain. Looked up from germline, CDR1 is ENHRY and CDR2 is SYGVKD. The CDR3 totals 13 residues. V lost 0 bases, J lost 5 bases, and 5 bases lay in between. The CDR3 nucleotides are TGTGCCATCAGTGAGTCGGCCAACAATGAGCAGTTCTTC. Protein: CAISESANNEQFF.

The CDR3 DNA reads as TGTGCCAGCATTCGACACTTACTCTATGGCTACACCTTC. Translated, it gives CASIRHLLYGYTF. The rearrangement joins TRBV11-2 to TRBJ1-2; no definite D call. The CDR3 length is 13 residues. Germline V gene lookup returns CDR1 SGHAT and CDR2 FQNNGV. V was clipped by 7 bases and J by 4 bases, with 13 bases between them.

This clone has only a few counts. The chain uses TRBV10-2 and TRBJ2-7; the match to TRBD2 covers 8 bases. Trimming cost V 1 base and J 3 bases; bases outside gene matches: 5. From germline, CDR1 is WSHSY and CDR2 SAAADI. CDR3 length: 15 amino acids. CDR3 DNA sequence: TGCGCCAGCAGTGAGTTACCACGGGGGGGCTACGAGCAGTACTTC. Amino acid sequence: CASSELPRGGYEQYF.

The chain recombines TRBV7-9 with TRBJ1-2, with 7 bases identical to TRBD1. The trim removed 4 bases at V and 5 bases at J, leaving 10 bases unmatched. This CDR3 comprises 15 residues. Germline V gene data show CDR1 as SEHNR and CDR2 as FQNEAQ (reference sequence). The CDR3 DNA follows: TGTGCCAGCAGCTCCCGGGACAGTCCCTTTTATGGCTACACCTTC. Translated, it gives CASSSRDSPFYGYTF.

V is TRBV7-8 and J is TRBJ1-5; 7 bases line up with TRBD1. Per the germline V gene, CDR1 is SGHVS and CDR2 is FQNEAQ. CDR3 length: 16 residues. Unmatched junction bases numbered 10, after V lost 5 bases and J lost 3 bases. The CDR3: CASSPMEGAYNQPQHF. CDR3 DNA sequence: TGTGCCAGCAGCCCCATGGAGGGGGCCTACAATCAGCCCCAGCATTTT.

The V call is TRBV7-3, the J call TRBJ2-1, with 7 positions matching TRBD1. The germline CDR1 and CDR2 sequences are SGHTA and FQGTGA. V was pared by 2 bases and J by 0 bases, with 4 bases of the junction left unmatched. This CDR3 is 16 amino acids long. The CDR3 DNA sequence: TGTGCCAGCAGCTTACATAGGGACAGCTCCTACAATGAGCAGTTCTTC. Translated: CASSLHRDSSYNEQFF.